The 26 T cell receptor beta chains given below trace back to one sample, sequenced in a study of blood T cell repertoires in COVID-19. TCRdb keeps only in-frame clones here, not all; method: immunoSEQ multiplex PCR. The data show about 72,000 clones, about four fifths seen once. Sequencing was performed on peripheral blood. The receptors shown here come from a human donor in a cohort sampled during active COVID-19.

The V and J genes are TRBV7-2 and TRBJ1-5, with 8 bases that match TRBD1. J lost 2 bases, V lost 5 bases, and 5 bases had no gene match. Germline assignment: CDR1 SGHTA and CDR2 FQGNSA. There are 15 residues in the CDR3. Here the CDR3 reads CASSRDRSGNQPQHF. The CDR3 nucleotides are TGTGCCAGCAGCCGGGACAGGTCAGGCAATCAGCCCCAGCATTTT.

The chain couples TRBV13 to TRBJ2-7; maybe TRBD2 (6 bases). V was clipped by 2 bases and J by 3 bases, with 8 bases between them. Germline loops: CDR1 PRHDT, CDR2 FYEKMQ (reference sequence). The CDR3 has 13 residues. CDR3 sequence reads: CASSLSGGYEQYF. The CDR3 nucleotides are TGTGCCAGCAGCTTATCCGGGGGCTACGAGCAGTACTTC.

CDR3 DNA sequence: TGTGCCAGCAGTCCCTTGGGGCCAACGGGCAATCAGCCCCAGCATTTT. It translates to CASSPLGPTGNQPQHF. The rearrangement uses TRBV27 and TRBJ1-5, with D possibly TRBD1 on 5 matching bases. This CDR3 comprises 16 residues. V gave up 5 bases and J gave up 2 bases, with 16 bases separating them. Germline lookup yields CDR1 MNHEY and CDR2 SMNVEV (reference sequence).

The chain carries TRBV27 and TRBJ2-7; 12 bases fit TRBD2. Germline CDR1 MNHEY, CDR2 SMNVEV (reference sequence). This CDR3 has 16 residues. V shed 6 bases and J 1 base; nucleotides not matched to a gene: 7. The DNA of the CDR3 is TGTGCCAGCAGCCGGACTAGCGGGGAATTGTCCTACGAGCAGTACTTC. Amino acid sequence: CASSRTSGELSYEQYF.

This clone has just a few counts. The rearrangement joins TRBV6-5 to TRBJ1-6, with unresolved D. The CDR3 loop spans 14 amino acids. The germline V gene has CDR1 MNHEY and CDR2 SVGAGI. Trimming stripped 0 bases from V and 10 bases from J, with 10 bases between. The CDR3: CASSYSKSPSPLHF. DNA for the CDR3: TGTGCCAGCAGTTACTCGAAAAGCCCCTCACCCCTCCACTTT.

J is TRBJ1-3 and V is TRBV3-1 (or the pseudogene TRBV3-2); 9 bases are a match to TRBD1. There are 15 residues in the CDR3. Germline V gene lookup returns CDR1 LGHDT and CDR2 YNNKEL (reference sequence). V shed 6 bases, J shed 4 bases, and the junction held 7 bases outside the gene matches. In DNA, the CDR3 is TGTGCCAGCAGTTTTACAGGGGGCACAGGAAACACCATATATTTT. It yields the protein CASSFTGGTGNTIYF.

V and J are TRBV7-9 and TRBJ1-2; 8 bases map to TRBD1. Germline CDR1 reads SEHNR; CDR2 reads FQNEAQ (reference sequence). V lost 5 bases to trimming and J lost 8 bases; unmatched junction nucleotides: 7. The CDR3 spans 13 residues. This CDR3 reads CASSKDRVGGYTF. CDR3 nucleotide sequence: TGTGCCAGCAGCAAGGACAGGGTTGGGGGCTACACCTTC. The whole variable domain, filled in from reference TRBV7-9 and TRBJ1-2, reads DTGVSQNPRHKITKRGQNVTFRCDPISEHNRLYWYRQTLGQGPEFLTYFQNEAQLEKSRLLSDRFSAERPKGSFSTLEIQRTEQGDSAMYLCASSKDRVGGYTFGSGTRLTVV.

This rearrangement joins TRBV18 to TRBJ1-2; 10 bases match TRBD1. The CDR3 totals 15 residues. V gave up 3 bases and J gave up 3 bases; unmatched junction bases: 4. The germline V gene has CDR1 KGHSH and CDR2 LQKENI. CDR3 DNA sequence: TGTGCCAGCTCACCGGGACAGGGGCAGGACTATGGCTACACCTTC. It specifies CASSPGQGQDYGYTF.

The chain carries TRBV7-9 and TRBJ1-5; D is uncertain. The V gene lost 5 bases and the J gene lost 5 bases, with 7 bases spanning the gap. This CDR3 is 12 amino acids long. Per the germline V gene, CDR1 is SEHNR and CDR2 is FQNEAQ (reference sequence). DNA of the CDR3: TGTGCCAGCAGCGAGCTGGATCAGCCCCAGCATTTT. It codes for CASSELDQPQHF.

This clone appeared once. This chain uses TRBV7-2 with TRBJ1-1; possibly TRBD1 for D (6 bases). Germline V gene sequence: CDR1 SGHTA, CDR2 FQGNSA. CDR3 length equals 17 residues. The V and J ends lost 5 bases and 10 bases respectively, with 29 bases between them. CDR3 coding DNA: TGTGCCAGCAGCCTAACACACCCGGGGGGGCCCCAAGCTCGAGCTTTCTTT. This encodes CASSLTHPGGPQARAFF.

V is TRBV5-1 and J is TRBJ2-7, with TRBD2 identical over 12 bases. The trim removed 6 bases at V and 3 bases at J, leaving 4 bases unmatched. Germline V gene sequence: CDR1 SGHRS, CDR2 YFSETQ. This CDR3 is 14 amino acids long. DNA for the CDR3: TGCGCCAGCACCGGGACTAGCGGGCGCTACGAGCAGTACTTC. Encoded protein: CASTGTSGRYEQYF.

The V and J genes are TRBV27 and TRBJ1-2, with 9 bases identical to TRBD1. Germline V gives CDR1 MNHEY, CDR2 SMNVEV (reference sequence). The CDR3 consists of 15 residues. After removal of 4 bases from V and 4 bases from J, the junction contained 7 bases not matched to a gene. The CDR3 protein is CASSSPTGGVYGYTF. CDR3 bases: TGTGCCAGCAGTTCCCCGACAGGGGGTGTCTATGGCTACACCTTC.

The chain joins TRBV10-3 to TRBJ2-7; 7 nucleotides match TRBD1. V lost 3 bases, J lost 4 bases, and 9 bases stayed unmatched. The CDR3 runs to 15 residues. CDR1 ENHRY and CDR2 SYGVKD come from the germline V gene. Here the CDR3 reads CAISESPGQTYEQYF. The CDR3 nucleotides are TGTGCCATCAGTGAATCGCCGGGACAGACTTACGAGCAGTACTTC.

This clone was seen only once. The chain is built from TRBV20-1 and TRBJ1-1; D unclear. The CDR3 runs 15 residues. The V gene's germline CDR1 is DFQATT and CDR2 SNEGSKA (reference sequence). The V end was cut by 3 bases, the J end by 2 bases, with 16 bases between. In DNA form, the CDR3 reads TGCAGTGCTAGTCCCCTCATCCCCCTAAACACTGAAGCTTTCTTT. Amino acids: CSASPLIPLNTEAFF.

This clone was seen a handful of times. V and J are TRBV7-8 and TRBJ2-1; 10 nucleotides line up with TRBD2. The CDR3 runs to 19 residues. CDR1 SGHVS and CDR2 FQNEAQ come from the germline V gene. V was pared by 2 bases and J by 0 bases, with 10 bases of the junction left unmatched. CDR3 nucleotides: TGTGCCAGCAGCTTACGGGCTAGCGGGGGCCTCAGCTCCTACAATGAGCAGTTCTTC. Its protein is CASSLRASGGLSSYNEQFF.

The chain joins TRBV15 to TRBJ1-2; the match to TRBD1 covers 7 bases. The CDR3 is 14 amino acids. Germline V lookup: CDR1 LNHNV, CDR2 YYDKDF (reference sequence). Losses at the gene ends were 5 bases for V and 7 bases for J; bases not matched to a gene: 10. The CDR3 DNA sequence: TGTGCCACCAGCTTGGACAGGAACAGGTTTGGCTACACCTTC. Translation: CATSLDRNRFGYTF. The full variable domain, its missing parts supplied by reference TRBV15 and TRBJ1-2, is DAMVIQNPRYQVTQFGKPVTLSCSQTLNHNVMYWYQQKSSQAPKLLFHYYDKDFNNEADTPDNFQSRRPNTSFCFLDIRSPGLGDTAMYLCATSLDRNRFGYTFGSGTRLTVV.

The chain links TRBV5-6 to TRBJ1-2; 7 bases are a match to TRBD1. After removal of 4 bases from V and 2 bases from J, the junction contained 5 bases not matched to a gene. In germline, CDR1 is SGHDT, CDR2 YYEEEE. CDR3 size: 14 residues. The CDR3 nucleotides are TGTGCCAGCAGCCCAGGACAGGCGAACTATGGCTACACCTTC. Translating gives CASSPGQANYGYTF.

The chain joins TRBV3-1 (or the pseudogene TRBV3-2) to TRBJ2-7; D unresolved. The CDR3 totals 11 residues. Trimming stripped 1 base from V and 12 bases from J, with 10 bases between. Germline loops: CDR1 LGHDT, CDR2 YNNKEL (reference sequence). In nucleotides, the CDR3 is TGTGCCAGCAGCCAAGCCCGCGGTCTGTACTTC. It translates to CASSQARGLYF.

The chain joins TRBV6-6 to TRBJ1-4, with D possibly matching TRBD1 (5 bases). V gave up 5 bases and J gave up 2 bases, with 12 bases separating them. The V gene's germline CDR1 is MNHNY and CDR2 SVGAGI (reference sequence). The length of the CDR3 is 15 residues. The CDR3 reads CASSLPGLTNEKLFF. CDR3 DNA sequence: TGTGCCAGCAGTCTACCGGGACTGACTAATGAAAAACTGTTTTTT.

The chain employs TRBV12-3 or TRBV12-4 and TRBJ1-2, with TRBD1 matching over 7 bases. CDR3 length: 12 amino acids. Trimming at V came to 8 bases and at J to 2 bases, leaving 2 bases not matched to a gene. CDR3 loop: CASRQGNYGYTF. The CDR3 bases are TGTGCCAGCCGACAGGGCAACTATGGCTACACCTTC.

The table lists this clone with a few counts. The V gene is TRBV19, the J gene TRBJ1-5, with a possible D match to TRBD1 (5 bases). The V end was cut by 0 bases, the J end by 2 bases, with 17 bases between. The CDR3 sequence is 18 residues long. Germline V gives CDR1 LNHDA, CDR2 SQIVND (reference sequence). Written as DNA, the CDR3 is TGTGCCAGTAGTATAGAGGGCGGGGCGGCCGGAGGCAATCAGCCCCAGCATTTT. It yields the protein CASSIEGGAAGGNQPQHF.

The gene calls are TRBV27 and TRBJ1-1, with a tentative D call TRBD1 (5 bases). Trimming pared 6 bases from V and 0 bases from J, leaving 14 bases between. There are 15 residues in the CDR3. CDR1 and CDR2 from the germline V gene are MNHEY and SMNVEV (reference sequence). The CDR3: CASSLAGHMNTEAFF. CDR3 in DNA: TGTGCCAGCAGCCTGGCTGGACACATGAACACTGAAGCTTTCTTT.

In its sample, this clone was seen once. V and J are TRBV27 and TRBJ2-7; 9 bases are a match to TRBD2. V gave up 4 bases and J gave up 3 bases; unmatched junction bases: 10. This CDR3 is 16 amino acids long. CDR1 and CDR2 (germline): MNHEY, SMNVEV (reference sequence). The chain's CDR3 is CASSYSAGGINYEQYF. The CDR3 DNA reads as TGTGCCAGCAGTTATTCGGCGGGGGGGATCAACTACGAGCAGTACTTC.

The V call is TRBV5-5, the J call TRBJ1-2; TRBD1 is a possible D gene (5 bases). The V end was cut by 4 bases, the J end by 3 bases, with 16 bases between. Germline V gene lookup returns CDR1 SGHKS and CDR2 YYEKEE (reference sequence). This CDR3 contains 15 residues. CDR3 nucleotides: TGTGCCAGCAGCACACGCCCGGGACTTCACTATGGCTACACCTTC. Protein sequence: CASSTRPGLHYGYTF.

This clone turned up a few times. The chain links TRBV5-1 to TRBJ1-3; no clear D. The CDR3 has 13 amino acids. Germline assignment: CDR1 SGHRS and CDR2 YFSETQ. V was shortened by 2 bases and J by 8 bases, with 11 bases between the two germline ends. The CDR3 bases are TGCGCCAGCAGCTTTCAGTTCGGGGACACCATATATTTT. Encoded protein: CASSFQFGDTIYF.

The chain has TRBV19 and TRBJ2-6; D is undetermined. The CDR3 totals 17 residues. The germline V gene has CDR1 LNHDA and CDR2 SQIVND (reference sequence). V lost 3 bases and J 4 bases, leaving 16 bases between the germline ends. The CDR3 DNA is TGTGCCAGTAGTATTCGGTACCTGGTTTCCGGGGCCAACGTCCTGACTTTC. Its protein is CASSIRYLVSGANVLTF.